The 30 T cell receptor beta chains below were found in one sample sequenced in a study of shared clonotypes between healthy human individuals. The method was immunoSEQ multiplex PCR; TCRdb's version includes in-frame clones alone and lacks a portion of them. The repertoire holds roughly 1,100,000 clones, 65% to 80% seen once, with approximately 1.5% in the top ten. Source material: memory CD4+ T cells sorted from blood. The subset: CD45RA-negative fraction. The receptors come from a man younger than 30 in good health.

This clone was observed a handful of times. V usage is TRBV6-5 and J usage is TRBJ1-5, with D tentatively TRBD1 (5 bases). CDR1 and CDR2 (germline): MNHEY, SVGAGI. The V end lost 6 bases, the J end lost 9 bases, and 15 bases lay between the germline ends. The CDR3 covers 13 residues. The CDR3, as DNA: TGTGCCAGCAGCGAACAGGCAGCTGGGCCCCAGCATTTT. Its protein product is CASSEQAAGPQHF.

This clone was found a few times. The J gene is TRBJ1-1, the V gene TRBV20-1; D is unresolved. Germline-derived CDR1 and CDR2 are DFQATT and SNEGSKA (reference sequence). The CDR3 covers 10 residues. V lost 6 bases to trimming and J lost 11 bases, with 13 bases between them. CDR3 sequence reads: CSAHSLRAFF. The CDR3, as DNA: TGCAGTGCCCATTCCCTTAGGGCTTTCTTT.

The V call is TRBV5-1, the J call TRBJ2-4; D not resolved. Germline V lookup: CDR1 SGHRS, CDR2 YFSETQ. Trimming cost V 4 bases and J 0 bases, with 5 bases left between them. The CDR3 spans 13 residues. This CDR3 is CASSPLAKNIQYF. DNA for the CDR3: TGCGCCAGCAGCCCGCTAGCCAAAAACATTCAGTACTTC.

In its sample, this clone was seen a few times. The rearrangement joins TRBV6-5 to TRBJ1-6, with a weak D call TRBD1 (6 bases). CDR1 and CDR2 from the germline V gene are MNHEY and SVGAGI. V was cut by 7 bases and J by 9 bases, with 13 bases left in between. The CDR3 sequence is 13 residues long. As DNA, the CDR3 is TGTGCCAGCACCCAGGGGTTCGTTTCACCCCTCCACTTT. This encodes CASTQGFVSPLHF.

The chain carries TRBV5-1 and TRBJ2-5; 7 bases are a match to TRBD2. V trimming: 5 bases; J trimming: 2 bases; junction bases outside the gene matches: 6. Germline V lookup: CDR1 SGHRS, CDR2 YFSETQ. CDR3 size: 14 residues. The CDR3 here is CASRWSGIQETQYF. The CDR3 DNA is TGCGCCAGCAGGTGGAGCGGGATTCAAGAGACCCAGTACTTC. Combining the CDR3 with reference TRBV5-1 and TRBJ2-5 gives the whole variable domain KAGVTQTPRYLIKTRGQQVTLSCSPISGHRSVSWYQQTPGQGLQFLFEYFSETQRNKGNFPGRFSGRQFSNSRSEMNVSTLELGDSALYLCASRWSGIQETQYFGPGTRLLVL.

The chain couples TRBV10-2 to TRBJ1-5; D might be TRBD1 (6 bases). This CDR3 has 14 residues. In germline, CDR1 is WSHSY, CDR2 SAAADI. V lost 4 bases and J lost 7, with 14 bases in between. The CDR3 reads CASSAPHTGQPQHF. The CDR3 coding sequence is TGCGCCAGCAGTGCCCCCCACACAGGGCAGCCCCAGCATTTT.

With regard to this clone: One end of the junction is discordant with germline, which a read error may explain. Other DNA sequences within the sample encode an identical CDR3. This chain links TRBV18 with TRBJ1-2, with no clear D. Germline values: CDR1 KGHSH, CDR2 LQKENI. The CDR3 extends over 11 amino acids. The CDR3 here is CASRTSYGYTF. The DNA for the CDR3 is TGTGCCAGCAGGACGTCCTATGGTTACACCTTC.

This chain joins TRBV29-1 and TRBJ1-2, with 8 bases matching TRBD1. The CDR3 is 14 amino acids. V shed 1 base and J 8 bases; nucleotides not matched to a gene: 9. Germline CDR1 SQVTM, CDR2 ANQGSEA. CDR3 residues: CSVEGTGLLAGYTF. The CDR3 bases are TGCAGCGTTGAAGGGACAGGGCTTCTAGCAGGCTACACCTTC.

The chain recombines TRBV11-2 with TRBJ2-4; 7 bases align to TRBD1. This CDR3 is 15 amino acids long. Germline V gives CDR1 SGHAT, CDR2 FQNNGV. The junction had 7 bases not matched to a gene; V was cut back by 0 bases and J by 8 bases. The CDR3 is CASSLDSTGWDIQYF. CDR3 nucleotides: TGTGCCAGCAGCTTAGATTCGACAGGGTGGGACATTCAGTACTTC.

V usage is TRBV6-1 and J usage is TRBJ2-4; possibly TRBD1 for D (6 bases). Germline loops: CDR1 MNHNS, CDR2 SASEGT. This CDR3 spans 15 amino acids. V lost 5 bases to trimming and J lost 4 bases, with 15 bases between them. Here the CDR3 DNA reads TGTGCCAGCAGTTTTTCAGGGGCGCCAAAAAACATTCAGTACTTC. Amino acid sequence: CASSFSGAPKNIQYF.

CDR3 amino acids: CASSSGQGLTGGYTF. In DNA, the CDR3 is TGCGCCAGCAGCTCGGGACAGGGGTTAACGGGCGGCTACACCTTC. This chain uses TRBV5-1 with TRBJ1-2, with 10 nucleotides matching TRBD1. Germline V gives CDR1 SGHRS, CDR2 YFSETQ. V trimming: 3 bases; J trimming: 8 bases; junction bases outside the gene matches: 10. The CDR3 runs 15 residues.

In DNA, the CDR3 is TGCGCCAGCAGTTCCCAATTTCTCACAGATACGCAGTATTTT. Protein: CASSSQFLTDTQYF. The V call is TRBV5-1, the J call TRBJ2-3; D is undetermined. V lost 5 bases and J lost 2, with 12 bases in between. Germline-derived CDR1 and CDR2 are SGHRS and YFSETQ. The CDR3 sequence is 14 residues long.

This chain uses TRBV29-1 with TRBJ1-2; weak D call: TRBD1 (5 bases). With 6 bases removed from V and 5 bases from J, the gap between germline ends came to 10 bases. Germline V lookup: CDR1 SQVTM, CDR2 ANQGSEA. The CDR3 spans 11 residues. CDR3 sequence: CSVDQGYGYTF. The CDR3 DNA reads TGCAGCGTGGATCAGGGTTATGGCTACACCTTC.

The chain links TRBV5-1 to TRBJ1-2; 8 positions agree with TRBD1. Looked up from germline, CDR1 is SGHRS and CDR2 is YFSETQ. The CDR3 sequence is 15 residues long. Trimming removed 4 bases from V and 4 bases from J; junction bases left unmatched: 9. CDR3 amino acids: CASSLRQGTSYGYTF. The CDR3 bases are TGCGCCAGCAGCCTCCGACAGGGGACCTCCTATGGCTACACCTTC.

On this clone: A read error may explain this, as a much larger clone is one base away. This sequence joins TRBV4-2 and TRBJ2-2; D gene uncertain. The V and J ends lost 7 bases and 5 bases respectively, with 5 bases between them. There are 11 residues in the CDR3. Germline CDR1 reads LGHNA; CDR2 reads YNFKEQ. The CDR3 region has the DNA TGTGCCAGCACTAGTACCGGGGAGCTGTTTTTT. Translated, it gives CASTSTGELFF.

The chain combines TRBV7-9 with TRBJ1-5; D unclear. Germline assignment: CDR1 SEHNR and CDR2 FQNEAQ (reference sequence). The CDR3 totals 16 residues. Trimming took 5 bases from V and 1 from J, leaving 15 bases between them. The CDR3 protein is CASSLRVARSNQPQHF. The CDR3 DNA sequence: TGTGCCAGCAGCCTACGGGTTGCCCGGAGCAATCAGCCCCAGCATTTT.

The chain combines TRBV2 with TRBJ2-2; either TRBD1 or TRBD2 may fit D (6 bases each). Germline V gene data show CDR1 as SNHLY and CDR2 as FYNNEI. The CDR3 runs 15 residues. The V end was cut by 3 bases, the J end by 5 bases, with 13 bases between. CDR3 region: CASSEWGAGTGELFF. DNA of the CDR3: TGTGCCAGCAGTGAGTGGGGGGCAGGGACCGGGGAGCTGTTTTTT.

The gene calls are TRBV5-1 and TRBJ2-1; tentatively, D is TRBD2 (5 bases). Germline V CDR1 and CDR2: SGHRS, YFSETQ. Trimming removed 2 bases from V and 6 bases from J, with 9 bases in between. The CDR3 extends over 13 amino acids. The CDR3: CASSFSEANEQFF. The CDR3 DNA reads as TGCGCCAGCAGCTTCTCGGAGGCCAATGAGCAGTTCTTC.

This sequence joins TRBV18 and TRBJ2-7, with D perhaps matching TRBD1 (5 bases). V gave up 4 bases and J gave up 3 bases, with 16 bases separating them. CDR3 length equals 15 residues. Germline V gene sequence: CDR1 KGHSH, CDR2 LQKENI. The CDR3 region is CASSLPDQGDYEQYF. The CDR3, as DNA: TGTGCCAGCTCACTCCCGGACCAAGGGGACTACGAGCAGTACTTC.

The V gene is TRBV27, the J gene TRBJ2-3; the D is unclear. Germline CDR1 and CDR2: MNHEY and SMNVEV (reference sequence). Deletions cut 4 bases from V and 1 base from J, with 12 bases between. This CDR3 has 15 amino acids. CDR3 in amino acids: CASSSSDWGTDTQYF. In DNA, the CDR3 is TGTGCCAGCAGTTCATCCGACTGGGGCACAGATACGCAGTATTTT.

CDR3 in amino acids: CASSLAEGSGPQHF. Here the CDR3 DNA reads TGCGCCAGCAGCTTGGCGGAAGGGTCGGGGCCCCAGCATTTT. This sequence joins TRBV5-1 and TRBJ1-5; D call uncertain. The CDR3 runs to 14 residues. Germline lookup yields CDR1 SGHRS and CDR2 YFSETQ. Deletions cut 0 bases from V and 9 bases from J, with 13 bases between.

The gene calls are TRBV28 and TRBJ1-4, with a tentative D call TRBD1 (5 bases). Germline CDR1 and CDR2: MDHEN and SYDVKM. The CDR3 is 11 residues long. V dropped 7 bases and J dropped 8 bases, with 8 bases sitting between them. CDR3 protein: CASTGKEKLFF. CDR3 nucleotide sequence: TGTGCCAGCACAGGGAAGGAAAAACTGTTTTTT.

The rearrangement uses TRBV4-1 and TRBJ2-2; D might be TRBD1 (7 bases). V was shortened by 2 bases and J by 5 bases, with 15 bases between the two germline ends. Germline V gives CDR1 MGHRA, CDR2 YSYEKL. This CDR3 spans 16 amino acids. The CDR3 DNA reads TGCGCCAGCAGCCAATTAGGGCAGGGGGGTACCGGGGAGCTGTTTTTT. It translates to CASSQLGQGGTGELFF.

The rearrangement links TRBV23-1 to TRBJ2-7; no definite D call. Being an ORF, TRBV23-1 has a function that is uncertain. Between the trimmed V and J ends, which lost 6 bases and 2 bases, there was a span of 5 bases. This CDR3 has 11 residues. The CDR3 nucleotides read TGCGCCAGCAGACAGACCTACGAGCAGTACTTC. Residues: CASRQTYEQYF.

The chain is built from TRBV29-1 and TRBJ2-2, with D tentatively TRBD1 (6 bases). From germline, CDR1 is SQVTM and CDR2 ANQGSEA. The CDR3 loop spans 14 amino acids. The V end lost 7 bases, the J end lost 0 bases, and 12 bases lay between the germline ends. The chain's CDR3 is CSARGGPNTGELFF. The CDR3 bases are TGCAGCGCCAGGGGTGGTCCGAACACCGGGGAGCTGTTTTTT.

This clone was observed once. The V gene is TRBV6-5, the J gene TRBJ2-1, with 12 nucleotides matching TRBD2. This CDR3 has 15 residues. J gave up 5 bases and V 5 bases, and 4 bases lay outside the gene matches. CDR1 and CDR2 (germline): MNHEY, SVGAGI. The CDR3 region has the DNA TGTGCCAGCAGTCCCGCTAGCGGGGGGGACAATGAGCAGTTCTTC. This gives the protein CASSPASGGDNEQFF.

This clone was observed a single time. This chain connects TRBV7-6 to TRBJ2-5; no definite D call. The V end lost 2 bases, the J end lost 2 bases, and 12 bases lay between the germline ends. This CDR3 region has 15 residues. Germline loops: CDR1 SGHVS, CDR2 FNYEAQ. CDR3 DNA sequence: TGTGCCAGCAGCTTATTTCAGAACACTCAAGAGACCCAGTACTTC. It is translated as CASSLFQNTQETQYF.

The rearrangement uses TRBV18 and TRBJ2-5, with a weak D call TRBD2 (6 bases). Trimming shortened V by 5 bases and J by 2 bases, and 12 bases separated the two germline ends. From germline, CDR1 is KGHSH and CDR2 LQKENI. This CDR3 is 14 amino acids long. CDR3 in DNA: TGTGCCAGCTCAGGTTGGGACTTACAAGAGACCCAGTACTTC. It yields the protein CASSGWDLQETQYF.

The chain joins TRBV12-5 to TRBJ2-7; D remains unclear. The CDR3 has 16 residues. CDR1 and CDR2 from the germline V gene are LGHNT and FRNRAP. The ends were cut back, 1 base at V and 4 bases at J, with 17 bases in the middle. Here the CDR3 DNA reads TGTGCTAGTGGTTTGGACCCCACCGGGCCTTGGTACGAGCAGTACTTC. Translated, it gives CASGLDPTGPWYEQYF.

This clone was seen a single time. In the same sample, other DNA sequences code for this CDR3. The V and J genes are TRBV19 and TRBJ2-1; 8 bases match TRBD2. This CDR3 is built from 15 residues. V shed 4 bases and J 4 bases; nucleotides not matched to a gene: 6. The germline CDR1 and CDR2 sequences are LNHDA and SQIVND (reference sequence). Written as DNA, the CDR3 is TGTGCCAGTAGTAGGGCTAGCGGGTCTTACAATGAGCAGTTCTTC. Translating it yields CASSRASGSYNEQFF. Drawing the rest from reference TRBV19 and TRBJ2-1, the complete variable domain is DGGITQSPKYLFRKEGQNVTLSCEQNLNHDAMYWYRQDPGQGLRLIYYSQIVNDFQKGDIAEGYSVSREKKESFPLTVTSAQKNPTAFYLCASSRASGSYNEQFFGPGTRLTVL.